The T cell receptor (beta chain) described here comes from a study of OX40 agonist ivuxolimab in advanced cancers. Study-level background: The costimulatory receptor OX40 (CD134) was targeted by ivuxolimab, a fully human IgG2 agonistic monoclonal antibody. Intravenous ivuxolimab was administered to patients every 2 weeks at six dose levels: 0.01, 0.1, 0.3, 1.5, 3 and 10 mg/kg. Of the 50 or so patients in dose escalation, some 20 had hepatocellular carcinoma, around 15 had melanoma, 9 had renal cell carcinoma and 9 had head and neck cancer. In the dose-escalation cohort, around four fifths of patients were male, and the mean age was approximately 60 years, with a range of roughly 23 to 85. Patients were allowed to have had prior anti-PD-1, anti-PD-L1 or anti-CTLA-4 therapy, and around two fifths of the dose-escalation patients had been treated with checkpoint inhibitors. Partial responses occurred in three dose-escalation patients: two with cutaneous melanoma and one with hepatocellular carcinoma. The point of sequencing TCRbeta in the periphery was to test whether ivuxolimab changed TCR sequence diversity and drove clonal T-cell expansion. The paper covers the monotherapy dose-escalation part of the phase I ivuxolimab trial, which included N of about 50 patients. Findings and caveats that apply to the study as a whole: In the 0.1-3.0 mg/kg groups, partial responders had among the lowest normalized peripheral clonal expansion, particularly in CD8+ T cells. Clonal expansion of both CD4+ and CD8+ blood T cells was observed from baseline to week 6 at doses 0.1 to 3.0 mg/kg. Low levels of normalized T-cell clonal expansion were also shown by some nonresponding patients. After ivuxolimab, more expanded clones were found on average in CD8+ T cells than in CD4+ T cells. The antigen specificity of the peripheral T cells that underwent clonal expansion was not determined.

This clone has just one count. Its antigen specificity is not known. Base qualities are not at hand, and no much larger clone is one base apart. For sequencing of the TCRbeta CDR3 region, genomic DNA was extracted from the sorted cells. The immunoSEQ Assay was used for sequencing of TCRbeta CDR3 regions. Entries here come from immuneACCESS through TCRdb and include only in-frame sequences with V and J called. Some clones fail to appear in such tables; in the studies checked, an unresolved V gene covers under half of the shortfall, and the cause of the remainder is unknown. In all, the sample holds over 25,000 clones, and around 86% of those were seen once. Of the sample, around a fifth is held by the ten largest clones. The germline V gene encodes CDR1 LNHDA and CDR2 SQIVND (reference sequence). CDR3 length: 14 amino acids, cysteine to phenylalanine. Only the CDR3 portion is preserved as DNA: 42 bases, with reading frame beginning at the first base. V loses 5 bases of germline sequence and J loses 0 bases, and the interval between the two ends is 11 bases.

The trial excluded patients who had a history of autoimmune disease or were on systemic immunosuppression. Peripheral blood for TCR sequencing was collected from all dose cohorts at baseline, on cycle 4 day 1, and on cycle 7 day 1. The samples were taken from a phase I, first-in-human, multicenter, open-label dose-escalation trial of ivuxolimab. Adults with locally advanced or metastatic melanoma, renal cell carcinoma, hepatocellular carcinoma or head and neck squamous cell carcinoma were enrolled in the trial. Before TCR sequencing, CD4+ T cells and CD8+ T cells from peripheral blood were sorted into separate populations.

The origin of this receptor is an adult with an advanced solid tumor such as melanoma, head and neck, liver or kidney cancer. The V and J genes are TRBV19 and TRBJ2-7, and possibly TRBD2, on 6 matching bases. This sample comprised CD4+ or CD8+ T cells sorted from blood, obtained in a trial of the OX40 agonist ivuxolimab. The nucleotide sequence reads TGTGCCAGTAGTTCGGGTAGCGGCTCCTACGAGCAGTACTTC. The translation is CASSSGSGSYEQYF.